Below, 14 T cell receptor beta chains from the same sample are listed, as sequenced in a study of identical twins. TCRdb re-derived calls from the 5' RACE reads in MiXCR, one entry per CDR3 protein. The sample holds hundreds of thousands of distinct CDR3 sequences, approximately 13% seen once. These data were likewise used in another study, on yellow fever vaccine responses in identical twins.

The sample taken for sequencing was PBMCs. The receptors come from a woman aged 18-35 years in good health.

V usage is TRBV20-1 and J usage is TRBJ2-5, with D hard to call. This CDR3 has 13 amino acids. V was shortened by 5 bases and J by 5 bases, with 15 bases between the two germline ends. Germline values: CDR1 DFQATT, CDR2 SNEGSKA (reference sequence). The CDR3 bases are TGCAGTGCTCGGGTCTCCGTTGGGGAGACCCAGTACTTC. It specifies CSARVSVGETQYF.

This clonotype was counted a few times. The CDR3 DNA follows: TGCGCCAGCAGCCCGTATGTTAGGGAACTAGCCAAAAACATTCAGTACTTC. This gives the protein CASSPYVRELAKNIQYF. The chain recombines TRBV4-1 with TRBJ2-4; D unresolved. The CDR3 is made up of 17 amino acids. Trimming pared 4 bases from V and 0 bases from J, leaving 16 bases between. The germline CDR1 and CDR2 sequences are MGHRA and YSYEKL.

The CDR3 protein is CASSQVAGGRTGELFF. The CDR3 DNA follows: TGCGCCAGCAGCCAAGTAGCGGGGGGCCGGACCGGGGAGCTGTTTTTT. The chain links TRBV4-1 to TRBJ2-2; 10 nucleotides match TRBD2. The CDR3 extends over 16 amino acids. CDR1 and CDR2 (germline): MGHRA, YSYEKL. The trim removed 1 base at V and 5 bases at J, leaving 4 bases unmatched.

This clonotype was recorded a few times. V usage is TRBV20-1 and J usage is TRBJ2-3; TRBD2 matches at 8 bases. Germline values: CDR1 DFQATT, CDR2 SNEGSKA (reference sequence). V dropped 6 bases and J dropped 7; count of bases not matched to a gene: 12. The CDR3 is 14 residues long. The CDR3 reads CSARVQGGGYTQYF. In nucleotides, the CDR3 is TGCAGTGCGAGGGTACAGGGCGGGGGGTATACGCAGTATTTT.

This clonotype has at least ten counts. In DNA form, the CDR3 reads TGCGCCAGCAGCACTGGACAGCGCGCGGGGGAGCAGTACTTC. This gives the protein CASSTGQRAGEQYF. The rearrangement links TRBV5-1 to TRBJ2-7; D may be TRBD1 or TRBD2 (6 bases each). The germline V gene encodes CDR1 SGHRS and CDR2 YFSETQ. This CDR3 is 14 amino acids long. V was clipped by 4 bases and J by 7 bases, with 18 bases between them.

This clonotype was seen more than once but under ten times. This chain joins TRBV19 and TRBJ1-1; D not resolved. V was pared by 5 bases and J by 0 bases, with 10 bases between. The CDR3 is 14 amino acids. Germline loops: CDR1 LNHDA, CDR2 SQIVND (reference sequence). For the CDR3, the DNA is TGTGCCAGTAGTTGGTCCGGGTTGAACACTGAAGCTTTCTTT. Protein: CASSWSGLNTEAFF.

V and J are TRBV5-1 and TRBJ1-4; no firm D call. The V gene's germline CDR1 is SGHRS and CDR2 YFSETQ. The CDR3 runs 14 residues. Trimming cost V 5 bases and J 3 bases, with 11 bases left between them. The CDR3 nucleotides are TGCGCCAGCAGACGGAGCAGTTCTAATGAAAAACTGTTTTTT. Protein: CASRRSSSNEKLFF.

The genes are TRBV7-8 and TRBJ2-5; weak D call: TRBD2 (6 bases). V lost 1 base and J 1 base, leaving 13 bases between the germline ends. The V gene's germline CDR1 is SGHVS and CDR2 FQNEAQ. This CDR3 has 16 amino acids. CDR3 amino acids: CASSLGSLAPQETQYF. CDR3 DNA: TGTGCCAGCAGCTTAGGCTCACTAGCTCCCCAAGAGACCCAGTACTTC.

The V call is TRBV6-1, the J call TRBJ2-1, with D perhaps being TRBD1 or TRBD2 (7 bases each). Between the trimmed V and J ends, which lost 5 bases and 4 bases, there was a span of 24 bases. The germline V gene encodes CDR1 MNHNS and CDR2 SASEGT. The CDR3 totals 18 residues. This chain's CDR3 is CASSITTGEGAPYNEQFF. CDR3 in DNA: TGTGCCAGCAGTATTACTACGGGGGAGGGGGCCCCTTACAATGAGCAGTTCTTC.

The chain is built from TRBV7-2 and TRBJ2-2, with D hard to call. The CDR3 consists of 17 residues. Germline loops: CDR1 SGHTA, CDR2 FQGNSA. V gave up 3 bases and J gave up 4 bases, with 18 bases separating them. CDR3 residues: CASSLFGDRSITGELFF. CDR3 nucleotide sequence: TGTGCCAGCAGCTTGTTTGGTGATCGCTCTATCACCGGGGAGCTGTTTTTT.

The J gene is TRBJ1-6, the V gene TRBV12-3 or TRBV12-4, with D hard to call. Trimming took off 6 bases at V and 7 bases at J, with 13 bases between the two ends. This CDR3 contains 14 residues. The CDR3 is CASRAESLNSPLHF. The CDR3, as DNA: TGTGCCAGCAGGGCGGAAAGTCTCAATTCACCCCTCCACTTT.

This clonotype was detected only a few times. The chain recombines TRBV28 with TRBJ2-7; the D is unclear. The CDR3 spans 15 residues. Between the trimmed V and J ends, which lost 3 bases and 4 bases, there was a span of 16 bases. The germline V gene encodes CDR1 MDHEN and CDR2 SYDVKM. The CDR3 sequence is CASSFLTPSNYEQYV. CDR3 bases: TGTGCCAGCAGTTTTCTTACCCCGTCCAATTACGAGCAGTACGTC.

The genes are TRBV9 and TRBJ2-7; no clear D gene. This CDR3 comprises 13 residues. Deletions cut 4 bases from V and 7 bases from J, with 15 bases between. CDR1 and CDR2 from the germline V gene are SGDLS and YYNGEE. CDR3 bases: TGTGCCAGCAGCCCTCTTTACCTAGGGGAGCAGTACTTC. Amino acid sequence: CASSPLYLGEQYF.

The chain carries TRBV7-2 and TRBJ2-1, with D possibly TRBD2 on 5 matching bases. In germline, CDR1 is SGHTA, CDR2 FQGNSA. The CDR3 runs 13 residues. V was clipped by 3 bases and J by 7 bases, with 10 bases between them. The CDR3 bases are TGTGCCAGCAGCTTGCTTACGGGGAATGAGCAGTTCTTC. It is translated as CASSLLTGNEQFF.